The sequence of this TCR beta chain was determined in a study of blood T cell repertoires in COVID-19. This CDR3 is built from 15 residues. Trimming took 7 bases from V and 4 from J; bases not matched to a gene: 7. The germline V gene encodes CDR1 LNHDA and CDR2 SQIVND (reference sequence). Per the authors' pipeline: Amplification with reference gene primers provided the estimates of nucleated cell counts. Method: immunoSEQ multiplex PCR; TCRdb's copy keeps in-frame clones and lacks some. V and J calls and clone size are given by that table; D and trimming were obtained from the DNA. The repertoire holds roughly 400,000 clones, with 89% as singletons. Across under 25 US areas, participants ranged in age from about 18 to 100 years. Grouping used clinical history reported by participants in a survey and questionnaire.

The chain employs TRBV19 and TRBJ1-5, with TRBD1 matching over 10 bases. What was sequenced was PBMCs or T cells enriched from blood (not recorded which). The origin of this receptor is a woman aged 25 to 45 who had recovered from COVID-19. The CDR3 here is CASTFWDRGNQPQHF. In nucleotides, the CDR3 is TGTGCCAGTACATTTTGGGACAGGGGTAATCAGCCCCAGCATTTT. Full variable domain (remainder filled in from reference TRBV19 and TRBJ1-5): DGGITQSPKYLFRKEGQNVTLSCEQNLNHDAMYWYRQDPGQGLRLIYYSQIVNDFQKGDIAEGYSVSREKKESFPLTVTSAQKNPTAFYLCASTFWDRGNQPQHFGDGTRLSIL.